The T cell receptor (beta chain) described here comes from a study of cytomegalovirus exposure and HLA in healthy donors. Overall study context: The study's early data release held 75 million to 95 million unique TCRs from HLA-typed donors. Findings of the study overall: TCR beta chains numbering under 200 were designated cytomegalovirus-associated. In a later analysis, most CMV-associated TCR beta chains appeared HLA-restricted.

Note on this clone: Its specificity is unknown.

The CDR3 is 14 amino acids. Trimming took 4 bases from V and 3 from J; bases not matched to a gene: 7. From germline, CDR1 is SGHDT and CDR2 YYEEEE. Primers included in the PCR were 60 Vbeta and 13 Jbeta primers. In the authors' workflow: An analysis performed later counted 72 million or so unique TCR beta chains (around 9.9 million of them shared). The data were produced by immunoSEQ multiplex PCR, yet TCRdb's version contains in-frame clones alone and is incomplete. V, J and clone size are taken as reported in that table, and D and trimming were inferred from the DNA itself. The table includes some 150,000 clones, under 80% detected once.

This sequence joins TRBV5-6 and TRBJ2-7; TRBD2 matches 7 bases. Sequencing was performed on PBMCs. This clonotype was obtained from a male donor in good health and CMV-seronegative. The CDR3: CASSPGSGIYEQYF. CDR3 DNA: TGTGCCAGCAGCCCGGGCAGCGGGATCTACGAGCAGTACTTC.